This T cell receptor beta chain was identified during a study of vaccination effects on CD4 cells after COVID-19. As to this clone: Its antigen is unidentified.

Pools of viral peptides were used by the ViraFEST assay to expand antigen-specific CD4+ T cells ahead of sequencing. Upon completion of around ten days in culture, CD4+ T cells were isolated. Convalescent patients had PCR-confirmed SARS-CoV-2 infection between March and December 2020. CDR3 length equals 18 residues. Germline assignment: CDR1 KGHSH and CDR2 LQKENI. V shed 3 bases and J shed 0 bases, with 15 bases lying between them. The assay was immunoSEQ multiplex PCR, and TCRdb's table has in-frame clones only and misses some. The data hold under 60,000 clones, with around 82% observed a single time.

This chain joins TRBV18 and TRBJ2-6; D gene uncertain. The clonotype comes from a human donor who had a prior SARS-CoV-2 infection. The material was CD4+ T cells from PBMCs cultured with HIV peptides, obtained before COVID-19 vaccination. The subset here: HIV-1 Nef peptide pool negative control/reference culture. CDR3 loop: CASSPRPSSISGANVLTF. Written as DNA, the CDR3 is TGTGCCAGCTCACCCAGGCCCTCGTCAATCTCTGGGGCCAACGTCCTGACTTTC.